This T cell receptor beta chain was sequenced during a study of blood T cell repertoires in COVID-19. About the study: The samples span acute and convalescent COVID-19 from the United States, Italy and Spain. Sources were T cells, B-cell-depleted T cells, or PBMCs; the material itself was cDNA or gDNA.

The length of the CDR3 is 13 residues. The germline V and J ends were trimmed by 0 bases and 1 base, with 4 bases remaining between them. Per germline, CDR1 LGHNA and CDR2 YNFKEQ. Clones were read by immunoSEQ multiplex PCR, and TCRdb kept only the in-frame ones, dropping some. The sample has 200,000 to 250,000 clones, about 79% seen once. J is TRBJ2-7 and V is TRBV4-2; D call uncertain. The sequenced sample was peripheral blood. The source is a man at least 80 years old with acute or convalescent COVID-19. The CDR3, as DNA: TGTGCCAGCAGCCAAGAACGGTCCTACGAGCAGTACTTC. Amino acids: CASSQERSYEQYF.